These T cell receptor beta chains were read from a single sample in a study of response to subunit inactivated influenza vaccine. TCRdb independently ran MiXCR on the RT-PCR reads; one entry per CDR3 protein. The repertoire includes about 500,000 distinct CDR3 sequences, approximately 12% of them detected once, and about an eighth sits in the top ten. This material consisted of PBMCs from blood, taken roughly 46 days after vaccination. All receptors derive from a man in his fifties or sixties who received an inactivated influenza vaccine. CDR3s include the opening cysteine and the closing phenylalanine or tryptophan. The order of the fields is V gene, J gene, CDR3 protein.

V gene: TRBV11-2; J gene: TRBJ2-4; CDR3 protein: CASSLGTSLNIQYF
V gene: TRBV7-9; J gene: TRBJ1-1; CDR3 protein: CASSPVGRYQTTEAFF
V gene: TRBV6-2/TRBV6-3; J gene: TRBJ2-3; CDR3 protein: CASTVAGTTDTQYF
V gene: TRBV6-2/TRBV6-3; J gene: TRBJ2-5; CDR3 protein: CASSSEDSQETQYF
V gene: TRBV3-1; J gene: TRBJ2-5; CDR3 protein: CASSSVRETQYF
V gene: TRBV5-1; J gene: TRBJ2-2; CDR3 protein: CASSLADVGELFF
V gene: TRBV5-1; J gene: TRBJ2-1; CDR3 protein: CASSLASGSLNEQFF
V gene: TRBV20-1; J gene: TRBJ2-3; CDR3 protein: CSARDTLGGNTDTQYF
V gene: TRBV27; J gene: TRBJ2-3; CDR3 protein: CASSAGRGTDTQYF
V gene: TRBV20-1; J gene: TRBJ2-2; CDR3 protein: CSARLAGVPTGELFF
V gene: TRBV6-1; J gene: TRBJ2-2; CDR3 protein: CASRDYYTGELFF
V gene: TRBV11-2; J gene: TRBJ1-6; CDR3 protein: CASSLEGQGGNSPLHF
V gene: TRBV5-1; J gene: TRBJ2-3; CDR3 protein: CASSPINDRVDTQYF
V gene: TRBV20-1; J gene: TRBJ1-2; CDR3 protein: CSAGGEGGYGYTF
V gene: TRBV20-1; J gene: TRBJ2-3; CDR3 protein: CSALGRTDTQYF
V gene: TRBV4-2; J gene: TRBJ1-3; CDR3 protein: CASSQEGGGSIYF
V gene: TRBV20-1; J gene: TRBJ1-1; CDR3 protein: CRVGTSNTEAFF
V gene: TRBV6-6; J gene: TRBJ2-2; CDR3 protein: CASSYPNTGELFF
V gene: TRBV12-3/TRBV12-4; J gene: TRBJ1-4; CDR3 protein: CASSSTGGGYEKLFF
V gene: TRBV6-5; J gene: TRBJ2-7; CDR3 protein: CASSYSRHEQYF
V gene: TRBV12-3/TRBV12-4; J gene: TRBJ1-2; CDR3 protein: CASSLMPFGYGYTF
V gene: TRBV5-1; J gene: TRBJ2-1; CDR3 protein: CASSFRGGSEQFF
V gene: TRBV5-1; J gene: TRBJ2-3; CDR3 protein: CASSFQRSSSTDTQYF
V gene: TRBV3-1; J gene: TRBJ1-6; CDR3 protein: CASSRSGTIYNSPLHF
V gene: TRBV6-1; J gene: TRBJ2-2; CDR3 protein: CASVVGPSNTGELFF
V gene: TRBV29-1; J gene: TRBJ2-5; CDR3 protein: CSVDPAGRKTQYF
V gene: TRBV7-2; J gene: TRBJ2-1; CDR3 protein: CASSLATYSDEQFF
V gene: TRBV6-7; J gene: TRBJ2-7; CDR3 protein: CASILSFSRAVEQYF
V gene: TRBV9; J gene: TRBJ2-5; CDR3 protein: CASNGIGRVQETQYF
V gene: TRBV5-1; J gene: TRBJ1-1; CDR3 protein: CASIPGGPPVTEAFF
V gene: TRBV29-1; J gene: TRBJ2-6; CDR3 protein: CSVAGGRISGANVLTF
V gene: TRBV12-3/TRBV12-4; J gene: TRBJ2-6; CDR3 protein: CASSLKGGRSGANVLTF
V gene: TRBV6-1; J gene: TRBJ1-5; CDR3 protein: CASKGVLNQPQHF
V gene: TRBV20-1; J gene: TRBJ2-3; CDR3 protein: CSATGGLAEGDTQYF
V gene: TRBV7-9; J gene: TRBJ2-7; CDR3 protein: CASSLALGQGPYEQYF
V gene: TRBV9; J gene: TRBJ1-1; CDR3 protein: CASSVDSRNTEAFF
V gene: TRBV24-1; J gene: TRBJ2-1; CDR3 protein: CATSVLAGDEQFF
V gene: TRBV5-8; J gene: TRBJ2-7; CDR3 protein: CASSLAAGKVYEQYF
V gene: TRBV12-3/TRBV12-4; J gene: TRBJ1-6; CDR3 protein: CASRRSDAVLSPLHF
V gene: TRBV7-9; J gene: TRBJ2-2; CDR3 protein: CASSPKGATTFPGELFF
V gene: TRBV20-1; J gene: TRBJ1-4; CDR3 protein: CSARATGGWGEKLFF
V gene: TRBV29-1; J gene: TRBJ2-3; CDR3 protein: CSVRRGGIDTQYF
V gene: TRBV5-1; J gene: TRBJ1-6; CDR3 protein: CASSEGGVNSPLHF
V gene: TRBV11-2; J gene: TRBJ2-3; CDR3 protein: CASSLDPPRWGTDTQYF
V gene: TRBV7-8; J gene: TRBJ2-5; CDR3 protein: CASSPAEQETQYF
V gene: TRBV7-9; J gene: TRBJ2-4; CDR3 protein: CASSTRGPKNIQYF